This TCR beta chain was sequenced for a study of T cells expressing NK-cell markers. Study as a whole: Investigators obtained TCR beta repertoires from sorted CD3+CD56+NKG2C+, CD3+CD56+NKG2C- and CD3+CD56-NKG2C+ T cells. HCMV seropositivity marked most of the eight sequenced donors; one was seronegative. Study-wide results and caveats: Roughly six donors showed dominant NKG2C+ clonotypes comprising about 1.0-7.5% of their CD8+ T cells. Questions lingered over whether expanded NKG2C+ T cell clones were HCMV-specific.

Note on this clonotype: The antigen is unknown.

The V gene's germline CDR1 is SGHTA and CDR2 FQGNSA. The CDR3 runs 15 residues. TCRdb re-called the 5' RACE reads and shows each CDR3 protein once, DNA omitted. This sample lists hundreds of thousands of distinct CDR3 sequences; its ten largest clones have around 3.9%. The source of this sequence is a woman between 18 and 70 years old in good health. The chain links TRBV7-2 to TRBJ2-4; no DNA is available, so the TRBD2 call from TCRdb remains unchecked. The specimen was blood T cells: a sorted CD56 or NKG2C T cell subset, CD4+ or CD8+ T cells, or bulk PBMC T cells (not recorded which). The CDR3 protein is CASSRLAGAKNIQYF.